The entry below gives a single T cell receptor (beta chain) sequence along with its context. This receptor's antigen is unknown. Base qualities were left out, and no much larger clone turns up one base away. Sequenced using an Illumina NovaSeq 6000. cDNA libraries for TCRalpha and TCRbeta were prepared by 5'RACE using constant-segment primers, with sample barcodes and unique molecular identifiers added. RNA was extracted from every sample with Trizol reagent. The libraries were amplified in two PCR steps, and the second step added a second sample barcode and Illumina TruSeq adapters. Sequencing of the libraries was done on an Illumina NovaSeq, producing 2 x 150 bp paired-end reads. Per the authors' processing: With migec v1.2.7, reads were demultiplexed and then collapsed into UMI-guided consensus sequences. With mixcr v2.1.11, UMI consensuses were aligned to TRA and TRB V and J templates and assembled into clonotypes. A clonotype was counted as expanded or contracted only if both edgeR and NoisET called the change significant, with noise models trained on biological replicates. For edgeR calls, the cutoffs were a false discovery rate-adjusted p below 0.01 and a log2 fold-change threshold of 1. As an exploratory analysis of dynamics, max-normalized trajectories of the 1000 most abundant clonotypes were examined with PCA combined with hierarchical clustering. Each responding clone was given a CD4 or CD8 phenotype based on the CD4+ and CD8+ repertoires, which had been sequenced separately. TCRdb ran its own pipeline on the public reads, namely fastp trimming at Q25 and MiXCR clone calling, and kept in-frame beta chains. Rows matching on CDR3 protein sequence are summarized as one entry with the most common DNA and genes. These V and J calls are TCRdb output, not the study's own analysis. The sample table shows 300,000 or so distinct CDR3 sequences, and roughly 15% are seen once. Approximately 23% of the sample is taken by the ten largest.

The germline V gene sets CDR1 to SGHTS and CDR2 to YDEGEE. V loses 5 bases, J loses 5 bases, and the germline ends lie 12 bases apart. The CDR3 contains 13 residues, cysteine and phenylalanine counted. The read is trimmed to its CDR3 DNA, 39 bases read in frame from base 1. The entry originates in a study of T-cell memory formation after mild COVID-19 (dated by TCRdb to about 2021). About the investigation overall: TCR sequence clusters from the two donors were largely donor specific. In a couple of donors, T-cell clones that expanded and contracted after mild COVID-19 were tracked by sequencing TCRalpha and TCRbeta repertoires over time. The cohort comprised two young, previously healthy adult volunteers, one female and one male. Points the paper makes about the study in general: Contracting CD4+ clones were found mainly in CM and EM memory subsets, while CD8+ clones were enriched in EMRA. SARS-CoV-2 specificity was not confirmed for the second-wave clones peaking on day 37. The study included only a couple of mild cases, and larger cohorts that include severe cases with pre-infection samples were judged to be necessary. Some responding clones were found in pre-infection memory, which suggests that pre-existing cross-reactive memory T cells took part in the SARS-CoV-2 response. Clones contracting from day 15 to 85 had balanced CD4/CD8 phenotypes, while a second wave expanding from day 15 to 37 was biased towards CD4+.

PBMCs were isolated by Ficoll-Paque density gradient centrifugation. This TCR was recovered from a man between 18 and 35 years old who had mild COVID-19 (a few samples of this study predate the infection). The sample titles of this study are shuffled in the database, so cell type and time point are left out; the donor was told from shared clones. The sequencing input was PBMCs or a T cell subset sorted from them (not recorded which). The V and J genes are TRBV5-8 and TRBJ2-3; a confident D gene designation cannot be given. The CDR3 reads as follows: CASRGYNGDTQYF. At the DNA level, the sequence is TGTGCCAGCAGAGGGTATAATGGAGATACGCAGTATTTT.